These 16 T cell receptor beta chains were sequenced from one sample in a study of blood T cell repertoires in COVID-19. Clones were read by immunoSEQ multiplex PCR, and TCRdb kept only the in-frame ones, dropping some. The sample records hundreds of thousands of clones, around 89% being singletons. Sequencing used peripheral blood. Receptors were obtained from a woman aged 40 to 49 who had recovered from COVID-19.

Notes on this clone: The sample carries other DNA sequences with the same CDR3. This chain joins TRBV19 and TRBJ1-5; 8 bases line up with TRBD1. Germline assignment: CDR1 LNHDA and CDR2 SQIVND (reference sequence). CDR3 size: 17 residues. The V gene end was trimmed by 6 bases and the J gene end by 3 bases; junction bases not matched to a gene: 13. The CDR3: CASRPIGQGALNQPQHF. The CDR3 region has the DNA TGTGCCAGTAGGCCTATCGGACAGGGAGCCCTCAATCAGCCCCAGCATTTT. The full variable domain, its missing parts supplied by reference TRBV19 and TRBJ1-5, is DGGITQSPKYLFRKEGQNVTLSCEQNLNHDAMYWYRQDPGQGLRLIYYSQIVNDFQKGDIAEGYSVSREKKESFPLTVTSAQKNPTAFYLCASRPIGQGALNQPQHFGDGTRLSIL.

The chain uses TRBV7-9 and TRBJ2-3; TRBD2 aligns across 8 bases. The CDR3 is 16 amino acids. J was trimmed by 5 bases and V by 5 bases; bases with no gene match: 12. Germline V gives CDR1 SEHNR, CDR2 FQNEAQ (reference sequence). The CDR3 bases are TGTGCCAGCAGCCCCGGGGGGCGGGAGGTAGGAGATACGCAGTATTTT. Encoded protein: CASSPGGREVGDTQYF.

The chain is built from TRBV11-2 and TRBJ1-1; D remains unclear. Trimming cost V 3 bases and J 5 bases, with 7 bases left between them. CDR3 size: 12 residues. CDR1 is SGHAT, CDR2 FQNNGV, per germline. Here the CDR3 reads CASSFTGTEAFF. In DNA, the CDR3 is TGTGCCAGCAGCTTCACGGGGACTGAAGCTTTCTTT.

This chain's CDR3 is CASSYVGARGANVLTF. In DNA form, the CDR3 reads TGTGCCAGCAGTTACGTGGGGGCGCGCGGGGCCAACGTCCTGACTTTC. V usage is TRBV6-5 and J usage is TRBJ2-6; tentatively, D is TRBD1 (6 bases). V was trimmed by 2 bases and J by 4 bases, leaving 12 bases between them. From germline, CDR1 is MNHEY and CDR2 SVGAGI. This CDR3 has 16 amino acids.

The chain couples TRBV29-1 to TRBJ1-1, with D unclear. Trimming stripped 4 bases from V and 0 bases from J, with 12 bases between. The CDR3 spans 14 residues. Germline lookup yields CDR1 SQVTM and CDR2 ANQGSEA. The CDR3 region has the DNA TGCAGCGTTGGAGGAGCTACTTTGAACACTGAAGCTTTCTTT. It specifies CSVGGATLNTEAFF.

The V and J genes are TRBV5-8 and TRBJ1-5, with TRBD1 as a possible D gene (5 bases). Germline loops: CDR1 SGHTS, CDR2 YDEGEE. The V gene lost 2 bases and the J gene lost 11 bases, with 23 bases spanning the gap. The CDR3 loop spans 16 amino acids. The CDR3 DNA is TGTGCCAGCAGCTTCCGGAGCGGGGGACCGTGGTCGACCCAGCATTTT. Translated, it gives CASSFRSGGPWSTQHF.

This rearrangement joins TRBV27 to TRBJ1-2, with TRBD1 matching 7 bases. Trimming removed 7 bases from V and 0 bases from J; junction bases left unmatched: 11. This CDR3 comprises 16 residues. Germline CDR1 and CDR2: MNHEY and SMNVEV (reference sequence). In nucleotides, the CDR3 is TGTGCCAGCACCATTCGAGCGGACAGGCCTAACTATGGCTACACCTTC. Encoded protein: CASTIRADRPNYGYTF.

The chain recombines TRBV5-4 with TRBJ1-6; D perhaps matches TRBD1 (6 bases). The CDR3 has 16 residues. Germline V gives CDR1 SGHNT, CDR2 YYREEE (reference sequence). V lost 1 base and J lost 9, with 17 bases in between. CDR3 loop: CASSLWDQGRVSPLHF. The CDR3 bases are TGTGCCAGCAGCTTGTGGGACCAGGGGCGGGTTTCACCCCTCCACTTT.

The chain recombines TRBV9 with TRBJ2-1, with D possibly being TRBD1 (6 bases). V lost 1 base and J lost 6, with 14 bases in between. CDR3 size: 15 residues. CDR1 is SGDLS, CDR2 YYNGEE, per germline. This CDR3 is CASSVSQGRGNEQFF. CDR3 DNA: TGTGCCAGCAGCGTATCACAGGGTAGGGGCAATGAGCAGTTCTTC.

The chain combines TRBV11-2 with TRBJ2-7; unclear D gene. V dropped 1 base and J dropped 6 bases, with 19 bases sitting between them. This CDR3 spans 16 amino acids. Germline CDR1 SGHAT, CDR2 FQNNGV. This CDR3 is CASSLGASLLLGEQYV. DNA for the CDR3: TGTGCCAGCAGCTTAGGGGCGAGCCTCCTTTTGGGCGAGCAGTACGTC.

Concerning this clone: The sample holds other DNA sequences that translate to the same CDR3. The rearrangement joins TRBV18 to TRBJ1-1; maybe TRBD1 (5 bases). Germline V gene lookup returns CDR1 KGHSH and CDR2 LQKENI. V lost 6 bases and J 11 bases, leaving 16 bases between the germline ends. The CDR3 extends over 12 amino acids. CDR3 in amino acids: CASSPRGAEAFF. The CDR3 nucleotides are TGTGCCAGCTCCCCCCGCGGGGCCGAGGCTTTCTTT.

The chain carries TRBV19 and TRBJ2-2; 9 positions match TRBD2. The germline V gene encodes CDR1 LNHDA and CDR2 SQIVND (reference sequence). This CDR3 spans 15 amino acids. V gave up 5 bases and J gave up 4 bases; unmatched junction bases: 5. The CDR3 region is CASSRRREGTGELFF. For the CDR3, the DNA is TGTGCCAGTAGTCGAAGGCGGGAGGGCACCGGGGAGCTGTTTTTT.

The CDR3 protein is CASRSLPAGTGPIGAFF. The CDR3 nucleotides read TGTGCCAGCAGAAGTCTCCCGGCCGGGACAGGGCCTATTGGGGCTTTCTTT. The V call is TRBV27, the J call TRBJ1-1; 9 nucleotides agree with TRBD1. J gave up 11 bases and V 6 bases, and 22 bases lay outside the gene matches. The length of the CDR3 is 17 residues. From germline, CDR1 is MNHEY and CDR2 SMNVEV (reference sequence).

V and J are TRBV12-2 and TRBJ2-7; TRBD2 was called by the table and not checked on the DNA. TRBV12-2 is noted as a pseudogene. This CDR3 spans 18 amino acids. The CDR3 reads CASRSQPSSGGSSYEQYF. In nucleotides, the CDR3 is TGTGCAAGTCGCTCCCAACCCTCTAGCGGGGGCAGCTCCTACGAGCAGTACTTC.

This sequence joins TRBV4-3 and TRBJ1-5; 9 bases agree with TRBD1. The CDR3 extends over 15 amino acids. CDR1 LGHNA and CDR2 YSLEER come from the germline V gene. V was pared by 3 bases and J by 7 bases, with 7 bases of the junction left unmatched. CDR3 region: CASSQGTGQGQPQHF. DNA of the CDR3: TGCGCCAGCAGCCAGGGGACAGGGCAGGGGCAGCCCCAGCATTTT.

The rearrangement links TRBV28 to TRBJ2-1; D may be TRBD1 (6 bases). V lost 8 bases and J lost 2, with 22 bases in between. The CDR3 has 17 residues. Per germline, CDR1 MDHEN and CDR2 SYDVKM. This CDR3 reads CASPPPQGARPYNEQFF. CDR3 nucleotide sequence: TGTGCCAGCCCCCCACCACAGGGTGCGCGACCCTACAATGAGCAGTTCTTC. The whole variable domain, filled in from reference TRBV28 and TRBJ2-1, reads DVKVTQSSRYLVKRTGEKVFLECVQDMDHENMFWYRQDPGLGLRLIYFSYDVKMKEKGDIPEGYSVSREKKERFSLILESASTNQTSMYLCASPPPQGARPYNEQFFGPGTRLTVL.